This TCR beta chain derives from a study of blood T cell repertoires in COVID-19 (TCRdb year 2020). Turning to the overall study: Samples from collaborators originated in the United States, Italy and Spain and spanned both the acute and convalescent phases of COVID-19. The repertoires were made available in a free public database intended to serve as a resource for research on the immune response to SARS-CoV-2. A de-identified subject ID, COVID-19 status, age in years and sex were almost always included in the sample metadata. Subjects who had been exposed to COVID-19, were actively infected with it, or had recovered from it provided the deeply sampled blood TCRbeta repertoires that made up the dataset. The material from the prospective study consisted of cDNA or gDNA derived from T cells, B-cell-depleted T cells, or PBMCs. Where available, HLA class I and class II types were taken from metadata supplied by the sample provider and were not determined by assay-based typing. The samples were drawn from the first 160 participants of the ongoing ImmuneRACE study and from 950 to 1,500 subjects provided by 6 global collaborators. What the study reported, not specific to this receptor: How much clinical and demographic metadata was included differed by source and by participant, and the metadata was provided uncurated.

Whole blood was collected in K2EDTA tubes by collaborating institutions according to the institutions' own protocols. For TCRbeta analysis, collaborator samples were shipped as frozen whole blood, as isolated PBMCs, or as DNA extracted from either sample type. The CDR3 contains 13 residues, cysteine and phenylalanine counted. The sequence is cut down to CDR3 DNA, 39 bases in frame from base 1. The junction shows trimming of 2 bases on V and 3 bases on J, plus 7 bases between the germline ends. In the germline V gene, CDR1 corresponds to MNHEY and CDR2 to SVGEGT. The immunoSEQ Assay, a bias-controlled multiplex PCR, was used to amplify TCRbeta CDR3 regions from genomic DNA. On the authors' methods: Within the assay, amplification of reference gene primers was used to estimate how many nucleated cells each sample contained. Sequence reads were collapsed and filtered to measure the absolute abundance of every unique TCRbeta CDR3 rearrangement. For each sample, productive Simpson clonality was calculated by taking the square root of Simpson's diversity index across productive rearrangements. Entries here come from immuneACCESS through TCRdb and include only in-frame sequences with V and J called. Some clones fail to appear in such tables; in the studies checked, an unresolved V gene covers under half of the shortfall, and the cause of the remainder is unknown. V and J calls plus clone size are reproduced from that table; the DNA served to infer D and trimming. Recorded for this sample are 80,000 to 100,000 clones; 81% of them occurred a single time. In total, the top ten clones hold roughly 4.4% of the sample.

The table lists this clone with a count of one. No antigen is known for it. No much larger clone is present one base from it, and per-base qualities are unavailable. The clonotype originates from a man aged 60 to 75 with acute or convalescent COVID-19. Recombination connected TRBV6-2 or TRBV6-3 to TRBJ1-1, and TRBD1 may be the D gene, going by 6 matching bases. The sample was peripheral blood. The DNA is TGTGCCAGCAGTTACGAGGGGGACACTGAAGCTTTCTTT. Its protein product is CASSYEGDTEAFF.